The rows below give T cell receptor beta chains drawn from one sample of a study of T-cell memory formation after mild COVID-19. TCRdb ran MiXCR on the 5' RACE reads and lists one entry per CDR3 protein. The data contain 85,000 to 120,000 distinct CDR3 sequences, approximately 13% of them singletons. The specimen was PBMCs or a T cell subset sorted from them (not recorded which). The origin of the receptors is an adult woman who had mild COVID-19 (a few samples of this study predate the infection). Cell type and time point are not known. The CDR3 runs from the conserved cysteine through the conserved F or W. D genes are given only for firm matches. Size tells how often a clone was seen (once, few, many) or the class of an expanded clone, and some rows leave it out.

j_gene,d_gene,v_gene,abundance,CDR3aa,CDR3nt
TRBJ2-7,-,TRBV4-3,-,CASSQENSGPYEQYF,TGCGCCAGCAGCCAAGAAAATAGCGGACCCTACGAGCAGTACTTC
TRBJ2-1,TRBD1,TRBV9,-,CASSGYRGSNEQFF,TGTGCCAGCAGCGGATACAGGGGGTCGAATGAGCAGTTCTTC
TRBJ2-7,-,TRBV7-9,many,CASSYTGSYEQYF,TGTGCCAGCAGTTATACAGGGTCCTACGAGCAGTACTTC
TRBJ1-5,-,TRBV7-9,-,CASSEGNQPQHF,TGTGCCAGCAGTGAGGGTAATCAGCCCCAGCATTTT
TRBJ2-7,-,TRBV30,many,CAWSGQTGYTTYEQYF,TGTGCCTGGAGTGGACAAACAGGGTACACTACCTACGAGCAGTACTTC
TRBJ2-7,-,TRBV5-6,few,CASSLSSWRGEQYF,TGTGCCAGCAGCTTGTCATCCTGGCGGGGCGAGCAGTACTTC
TRBJ2-4,-,TRBV7-8,many,CASSPVWDAIQYF,TGTGCCAGCAGCCCCGTTTGGGATGCCATTCAGTACTTC
TRBJ2-1,-,TRBV23-1,-,CASSQFPRGDNEQFF,TGCGCCAGCAGTCAATTCCCTCGGGGTGATAATGAGCAGTTCTTC
TRBJ2-1,-,TRBV7-2,few,CASSLAGTSSYNEQFF,TGTGCCAGCAGCTTAGCAGGGACCAGCTCCTACAATGAGCAGTTCTTC
TRBJ1-2,-,TRBV20-1,once,CSASPPSSYTF,TGCAGTGCTAGCCCGCCCTCGAGCTACACCTTC
TRBJ2-1,-,TRBV29-1,-,CSVEWGSSYNEQFF,TGCAGCGTTGAATGGGGGAGCTCCTACAATGAGCAGTTCTTC
TRBJ2-5,-,TRBV6-4,many,CASSDSEGFLGPQETQYF,TGTGCCAGCAGTGACAGTGAAGGGTTCTTGGGACCTCAAGAGACCCAGTACTTC